The rows below give T cell receptor beta chains drawn from one sample of a study of cytomegalovirus exposure and HLA in healthy donors. Method: immunoSEQ multiplex PCR; TCRdb's copy keeps in-frame clones and lacks some. The profile shows roughly 150,000 clones, almost 85% of them singletons. Sequencing was performed on PBMCs. The receptors originated from a man younger than 40 in good health and CMV-seronegative. Each CDR3 is given with its conserved first and last residue.

v_call	j_call	cdr3_aa
TRBV7-8	TRBJ1-3	CASSLAGGSGNTIYF
TRBV5-1	TRBJ2-7	CASSFSGTVAYEQYF
TRBV28	TRBJ2-7	CASSPTDSLPRGGRYEQYF
TRBV12-5	TRBJ2-7	CASGLLGESYEQYF
TRBV5-1	TRBJ2-7	CASSWNSGDLSYEQYF
TRBV7-6	-	CASSKQGSSYEQYF
TRBV10-3	TRBJ2-2	CAISGKTGGRSNTGELFF
TRBV27	TRBJ1-6	CASSLGQDSPLHF
TRBV29-1	TRBJ1-2	CSVLSGTGPYGYTF
TRBV7-9	TRBJ1-4	CASSLDRVEKLFF
TRBV7-9	TRBJ2-7	CASSLAGGRVGEQYF